The clone carrying this T cell receptor (beta chain) has ten or more counts. This record belongs to a study of neurological immune-mediated disorders. Sample time point: longitudinal time-point 1 (baseline). V gave up 0 bases and J gave up 6 bases, with 11 bases separating them. The CDR3 runs 15 residues. Germline loops: CDR1 LGHNA, CDR2 YSLEER. The cDNA was produced through 5'RACE with 10-nucleotide random UMIs. TCRdb called the 5' RACE reads again in MiXCR, with one record for every CDR3 protein. The data show some 60,000 distinct CDR3 sequences, around a tenth seen once. The chain recombines TRBV4-3 with TRBJ2-2; a possible D gene is TRBD2 (5 bases). The receptor comes from a male donor with HTLV-1-associated myelopathy (HAM/TSP). Sequencing was done on a sample of PBMCs. The chain's CDR3 is CASSQDLGIPGELFF. In DNA form, the CDR3 reads TGCGCCAGCAGCCAAGATCTCGGGATTCCCGGGGAGCTGTTTTTT.